A single sample is the source of the 24 T cell receptor beta chains below, sequenced in a study of T cells in localized non-small cell lung cancer. The repertoire was sequenced with immunoSEQ multiplex PCR; TCRdb's copy has only in-frame clones and lacks some. The table lists tens of thousands of clones, roughly 81% of them singletons. The material sequenced was PBMCs, taken before any cancer treatment. The source of these receptors is a man aged 35-69 years with stage II lung adenocarcinoma.

This chain joins TRBV6-1 and TRBJ2-7; 7 bases are shared with TRBD2. V was clipped by 2 bases and J by 2 bases; unmatched bases: 9. Germline CDR1 MNHNS, CDR2 SASEGT. There are 16 residues in the CDR3. CDR3 coding DNA: TGTGCCAGCAGTGAACCTCGGGGGGACCGACCCTACGAGCAGTACTTC. As protein: CASSEPRGDRPYEQYF.

This clone was detected a few times. The rearrangement links TRBV9 to TRBJ2-5; maybe TRBD1 (6 bases). V dropped 0 bases and J dropped 4 bases, with 13 bases sitting between them. The germline V gene encodes CDR1 SGDLS and CDR2 YYNGEE. The CDR3 extends over 15 amino acids. The CDR3 reads CASSVGQGRIETQYF. In DNA, the CDR3 is TGTGCCAGCAGCGTAGGGCAGGGGCGGATAGAGACCCAGTACTTC.

The chain couples TRBV19 to TRBJ2-2; D possibly matches TRBD1 or TRBD2 (5 bases each). Germline V lookup: CDR1 LNHDA, CDR2 SQIVND (reference sequence). Trimming removed 3 bases from V and 7 bases from J, with 18 bases in between. The CDR3 loop spans 16 amino acids. The CDR3 region is CASSMAGRASGGELFF. The CDR3 coding sequence is TGTGCCAGTAGTATGGCTGGCAGGGCGAGCGGCGGGGAGCTGTTTTTT.

The V gene is TRBV2, the J gene TRBJ2-5; possibly TRBD1 for D (8 bases). Per the germline V gene, CDR1 is SNHLY and CDR2 is FYNNEI. Trimming removed 10 bases from V and 4 bases from J, with 19 bases in between. There are 14 residues in the CDR3. The CDR3 sequence: CATRTGRGSETQYF. CDR3 nucleotides: TGTGCCACCCGGACAGGGAGGGGGTCAGAGACCCAGTACTTC.

The chain employs TRBV7-3 and TRBJ2-2; no clear D gene. The CDR3 spans 14 residues. Germline V CDR1 and CDR2: SGHTA, FQGTGA. Trimming removed 0 bases from V and 7 bases from J, with 9 bases in between. CDR3 in DNA: TGTGCCAGCAGCTTAACACCGAAGGGCGGGGAGCTGTTTTTT. Translating gives CASSLTPKGGELFF.

This clone was counted once. This rearrangement joins TRBV6-5 to TRBJ1-1, with D possibly TRBD1 on 5 matching bases. Trimming removed 0 bases at V and 5 bases at J, with 10 bases between. Per germline, CDR1 MNHEY and CDR2 SVGAGI. The CDR3 is 14 amino acids. For the CDR3, the DNA is TGTGCCAGCAGTTACTCCAGGGCGTTAACTGAAGCTTTCTTT. Translated, it gives CASSYSRALTEAFF.

The DNA of the CDR3 is TGTGCCAGCAGCTTAGGGTCAGGGAGGTGGGAAAGCTCCTACGAGCAGTACTTC. This sequence encodes CASSLGSGRWESSYEQYF. This sequence joins TRBV7-2 and TRBJ2-7, with D perhaps matching TRBD2 (6 bases). Trimming removed 1 base from V and 0 bases from J, with 19 bases in between. Germline CDR1 and CDR2: SGHTA and FQGNSA. The CDR3 totals 18 residues.

The rearrangement joins TRBV7-2 to TRBJ2-2; TRBD2 is a possible D gene (6 bases). V lost 4 bases, J lost 4 bases, and 13 bases lay in between. The CDR3 length is 15 residues. The germline V gene has CDR1 SGHTA and CDR2 FQGNSA. The CDR3 is CASSSGAGSTGELFF. The CDR3 region has the DNA TGTGCCAGCAGCTCTGGGGCGGGAAGCACCGGGGAGCTGTTTTTT.

The chain recombines TRBV15 with TRBJ2-2; D unresolved. From germline, CDR1 is LNHNV and CDR2 YYDKDF (reference sequence). This CDR3 is built from 13 residues. The V gene lost 0 bases and the J gene lost 6 bases, with 5 bases spanning the gap. The CDR3 here is CATSRDPPGELFF. The CDR3 DNA reads TGTGCCACCAGCAGAGATCCCCCCGGGGAGCTGTTTTTT.

The chain carries TRBV30 and TRBJ1-1; 7 bases map to TRBD1. The CDR3 contains 13 residues. Germline V gene lookup returns CDR1 GTSNPN and CDR2 SVGIG (reference sequence). V lost 5 bases, J lost 2 bases, and 5 bases stayed unmatched. CDR3 bases: TGTGCCTGGCTGGACAGGTTTAACACTGAAGCTTTCTTT. Its protein is CAWLDRFNTEAFF. Drawing the rest from reference TRBV30 and TRBJ1-1, the complete variable domain is SQTIHQWPATLVQPVGSPLSLECTVEGTSNPNLYWYRQAAGRGLQLLFYSVGIGQISSEVPQNLSASRPQDRQFILSSKKLLLSDSGFYLCAWLDRFNTEAFFGQGTRLTVV.

The J gene is TRBJ2-5, the V gene TRBV10-3, with 10 bases aligning to TRBD2. J was trimmed by 5 bases and V by 6 bases; bases with no gene match: 3. CDR3 length: 13 residues. The V gene's germline CDR1 is ENHRY and CDR2 SYGVKD. The CDR3 DNA reads TGTGCCATCAGCGGGACTAGCGTTGAGACCCAGTACTTC. It codes for CAISGTSVETQYF.

This rearrangement joins TRBV12-5 to TRBJ1-1; D call uncertain. This CDR3 region has 18 residues. CDR1 is LGHNT, CDR2 FRNRAP, per germline. V dropped 0 bases and J dropped 0 bases, with 17 bases sitting between them. CDR3 DNA: TGTGCTAGTGGTTTGGTAACGGGATCGGGAGGAATGAACACTGAAGCTTTCTTT. This gives the protein CASGLVTGSGGMNTEAFF. Full variable domain (outside the CDR3, taken from reference TRBV12-5 and TRBJ1-1): DARVTQTPRHKVTEMGQEVTMRCQPILGHNTVFWYRQTMMQGLELLAYFRNRAPLDDSGMPKDRFSAEMPDATLATLKIQPSEPRDSAVYFCASGLVTGSGGMNTEAFFGQGTRLTVV.

V is TRBV6-4 and J is TRBJ2-2; perhaps D is TRBD1 or TRBD2 (5 bases each). The V gene's germline CDR1 is MRHNA and CDR2 SNTAGT. The CDR3 sequence is 15 residues long. The V end was cut by 0 bases, the J end by 6 bases, with 11 bases between. The CDR3 nucleotides read TGTGCCAGCAGTGACTCCCGGGGCGCCCCCGGGGAGCTGTTTTTT. This codes for CASSDSRGAPGELFF.

The sample holds a few counts of this clone. V and J are TRBV19 and TRBJ2-3, with D possibly being TRBD1 (6 bases). The CDR3 covers 16 residues. V gave up 5 bases and J gave up 3 bases, with 18 bases separating them. Germline CDR1 and CDR2: LNHDA and SQIVND (reference sequence). The chain's CDR3 is CASSPLGARGTDTQYF. The CDR3 DNA sequence: TGTGCCAGTAGTCCCCTGGGGGCCCGAGGTACAGATACGCAGTATTTT.

J is TRBJ2-1 and V is TRBV12-5; D is ambiguous. Germline V gene sequence: CDR1 LGHNT, CDR2 FRNRAP. V was pared by 1 base and J by 10 bases, with 5 bases between. The CDR3 length is 11 residues. As DNA, the CDR3 is TGTGCTAGTGGTTTGGAAAGGGAGCAGTTCTTC. Encoded protein: CASGLEREQFF.

The chain has TRBV5-4 and TRBJ2-1; possible D gene TRBD2, 6 bases. The CDR3 runs 13 residues. The V end lost 6 bases, the J end lost 6 bases, and 13 bases lay between the germline ends. Germline CDR1 reads SGHNT; CDR2 reads YYREEE (reference sequence). The CDR3 DNA is TGTGCCAGCAACTATATGGGGGGCAATGAGCAGTTCTTC. Encoded protein: CASNYMGGNEQFF.

The chain employs TRBV5-6 and TRBJ2-2; 7 positions match TRBD2. The CDR3 sequence is 16 residues long. Germline V gene data show CDR1 as SGHDT and CDR2 as YYEEEE. The V gene end was trimmed by 0 bases and the J gene end by 2 bases; junction bases not matched to a gene: 4. CDR3 DNA: TGTGCCAGCAGCTTGGCCAGCGGGGTTAACACCGGGGAGCTGTTTTTT. It yields the protein CASSLASGVNTGELFF.

This clone appeared once. V gene TRBV11-2 combines with J gene TRBJ1-2; D perhaps matches TRBD1 (5 bases). Between the trimmed V and J ends, which lost 3 bases and 3 bases, there was a span of 8 bases. Germline assignment: CDR1 SGHAT and CDR2 FQNNGV. CDR3 length: 13 residues. CDR3 coding DNA: TGTGCCAGCAGCTTGGGGGAATACTATGGCTACACCTTC. It specifies CASSLGEYYGYTF.

The chain combines TRBV30 with TRBJ2-3; possibly TRBD2 for D (5 bases). The germline V gene has CDR1 GTSNPN and CDR2 SVGIG (reference sequence). The CDR3 is 15 amino acids. The V gene lost 0 bases and the J gene lost 0 bases, with 10 bases spanning the gap. The CDR3 loop reads CAWSVGGFSTDTQYF. CDR3 bases: TGTGCCTGGAGTGTAGGAGGATTTAGCACAGATACGCAGTATTTT.

The rearrangement links TRBV20-1 to TRBJ2-1; D is perhaps TRBD1 (5 bases). V was shortened by 6 bases and J by 3 bases, with 6 bases between the two germline ends. The V gene's germline CDR1 is DFQATT and CDR2 SNEGSKA (reference sequence). There are 11 residues in the CDR3. CDR3 amino acids: CSAGDYNEQFF. The CDR3 nucleotides read TGCAGTGCAGGGGACTACAATGAGCAGTTCTTC.

CDR3 DNA: TGTGCCAGTAGATTGACAGGGATTAACTATGGCTACACCTTC. It specifies CASRLTGINYGYTF. The chain is built from TRBV19 and TRBJ1-2; 7 bases line up with TRBD1. In germline, CDR1 is LNHDA, CDR2 SQIVND (reference sequence). CDR3 size: 14 residues. With V trimmed by 6 bases and J by 1 base, 5 bases remained unmatched.

The chain joins TRBV27 to TRBJ2-7, with D hard to call. With 4 bases removed from V and 1 base from J, the gap between germline ends came to 14 bases. Germline V lookup: CDR1 MNHEY, CDR2 SMNVEV (reference sequence). The length of the CDR3 is 15 residues. CDR3 coding DNA: TGTGCCAGCAGTTCCAACAGTGCCCTATCCTACGAGCAGTACTTC. This codes for CASSSNSALSYEQYF.

The chain combines TRBV12-5 with TRBJ2-7; a weak D match, TRBD1 (6 bases). V was trimmed by 4 bases and J by 3 bases, leaving 10 bases between them. The CDR3 has 13 amino acids. Germline V gene lookup returns CDR1 LGHNT and CDR2 FRNRAP. Written as DNA, the CDR3 is TGTGCTAGTGGTTCGACACAGGGCTACGAGCAGTACTTC. It yields the protein CASGSTQGYEQYF.

CDR3 DNA: TGTGCCAGCAGTGAAAGTCTCAGAACTAACTATGGCTACACCTTC. This sequence encodes CASSESLRTNYGYTF. The genes are TRBV2 and TRBJ1-2; no clear D gene. The CDR3 contains 15 residues. Per the germline V gene, CDR1 is SNHLY and CDR2 is FYNNEI. The V and J ends lost 2 bases and 0 bases respectively, with 10 bases between them.